These T cell receptor beta chains were read from a single sample in a study of cytomegalovirus exposure and HLA in healthy donors. Some clones are missing from TCRdb's copy, which holds only in-frame ones; the method was immunoSEQ multiplex PCR. The table has around 99,000 clones, roughly two thirds seen once; the top ten hold under 10%. Sequenced input: PBMCs. These receptors were taken from a middle-aged man in good health and CMV-seronegative. Each CDR3 is given with its conserved first and last residue. Each record gives: D gene, clone size, J gene, V gene, CDR3 DNA, CDR3 protein. The D gene is left open where the match is weak. Clone size is given for some rows only: seen once, a few or many times, or a class if the clone is expanded.

>.|.|TRBJ1-1|TRBV4-3
TGCGCCAGCAGCCAGACACAGGGCTCTGAAGCTTTCTTT
CASSQTQGSEAFF
>TRBD2|.|TRBJ2-2|TRBV9
TGTGCCAGCAGCCGGGGGCTAGCGGGCGCGAACACCGGGGAGCTGTTTTTT
CASSRGLAGANTGELFF
>.|.|TRBJ1-5|TRBV11-2
TGTGCCAGCAGCTTAACCGACAGAAGCAATCAGCCCCAGCATTTT
CASSLTDRSNQPQHF
>TRBD2|.|TRBJ2-7|TRBV4-2
TGTGCCAGCAGCCAAGAGTCTAGCGGGGCCTACGAGCAGTACTTC
CASSQESSGAYEQYF
>.|once|TRBJ2-6|TRBV5-1
TGCGCCAGCAGACAGGGCTCTGGGGCCAACGTCCTGACTTTC
CASRQGSGANVLTF
>TRBD2|.|TRBJ2-3|TRBV28
TGTGCCAGCAGCCCCGCGGCCGGGGGGGGAGCCACAGATACGCAGTATTTT
CASSPAAGGGATDTQYF
>.|.|TRBJ2-7|TRBV29-1
TGCAGCGTTGGCGGTGCCGAGCAGTACTTC
CSVGGAEQYF
>.|.|TRBJ1-1|TRBV19
TGTGCCAGTAGTATTGGGAGGGCAAACACTGAAGCTTTCTTT
CASSIGRANTEAFF
>.|.|TRBJ1-2|TRBV18
TGTGCCAGCTCACCCACAGGGCGGGATGGCTACACCTTC
CASSPTGRDGYTF
>.|.|TRBJ2-7|TRBV27
TGTGCCAGCGGGTGGACAGAAAAATACGAGCAGTACTTC
CASGWTEKYEQYF
>.|few|TRBJ1-4|TRBV13
TGTGCCAGCAGCTTTGGTGGCATTAATGAAAAACTGTTTTTT
CASSFGGINEKLFF
>.|.|TRBJ1-5|TRBV19
TGTGCCAGTAGTATAGTGGAGACGGGCAATCAGCCCCAGCATTTT
CASSIVETGNQPQHF
>.|.|TRBJ1-2|TRBV15
TGTGCCACCAGCAGAGGTATAGAGGATGGCTACACCTTC
CATSRGIEDGYTF
>TRBD2|many|TRBJ2-5|TRBV5-1
TGCGCCAGCAGCCGAGTAGCGGGGGGTGAGACCCAGTACTTC
CASSRVAGGETQYF
>.|.|TRBJ2-7|TRBV5-6
TGTGCCAGCAGCGACTGGGAGTACCCCTACGAGCAGTACTTC
CASSDWEYPYEQYF
>.|.|TRBJ2-3|TRBV9
TGTGCCAGCAGCGTAGGTGGGGGCCGCACAGATACGCAGTATTTT
CASSVGGGRTDTQYF
>.|.|TRBJ2-5|TRBV7-3
TGTGCCAGCAGCTCCCTGGGCGGGGAGCAAGAGACCCAGTACTTC
CASSSLGGEQETQYF
>TRBD1|.|TRBJ2-7|TRBV9
TGTGCCAGCAGCGTTGGGACAGGAGTCTTGGAGCAGTACTTC
CASSVGTGVLEQYF
>TRBD1|.|TRBJ2-5|TRBV28
TGTGCCAGCAGCGCAGACAGGGGATGGGAAGAGACCCAGTACTTC
CASSADRGWEETQYF
>.|.|TRBJ2-7|TRBV29-1
TGCAGCGCACGTACAGGGCGGGACGAGCAGTACTTC
CSARTGRDEQYF
>TRBD2|once|TRBJ2-5|TRBV19
TGTGCCAGTAGTATCAGAGCTAGCGGACATCCTCCAGAGACCCAGTACTTC
CASSIRASGHPPETQYF
>.|.|TRBJ2-3|TRBV19
TGTGCCAGTAGCACCTACAGAACAGATACGCAGTATTTT
CASSTYRTDTQYF
>.|.|TRBJ1-4|TRBV5-5
TGTGCCAGCAGCTTCACAGCAACTAATGAAAAACTGTTTTTT
CASSFTATNEKLFF
>TRBD1|.|TRBJ2-3|TRBV9
TGTGCCAGCAGCCCCAGATTGGGACAGGGGATTGATACGCAGTATTTT
CASSPRLGQGIDTQYF
>TRBD1|.|TRBJ1-3|TRBV5-1
TGCGCCAGCAGCCTCGGACAGGGGTCGTCTGGAAACACCATATATTTT
CASSLGQGSSGNTIYF
>.|.|TRBJ2-7|TRBV5-6
TGTGCCAGCAGCCTGGCCGGGAATACCCCTCGAGGGCAGTACTTC
CASSLAGNTPRGQYF